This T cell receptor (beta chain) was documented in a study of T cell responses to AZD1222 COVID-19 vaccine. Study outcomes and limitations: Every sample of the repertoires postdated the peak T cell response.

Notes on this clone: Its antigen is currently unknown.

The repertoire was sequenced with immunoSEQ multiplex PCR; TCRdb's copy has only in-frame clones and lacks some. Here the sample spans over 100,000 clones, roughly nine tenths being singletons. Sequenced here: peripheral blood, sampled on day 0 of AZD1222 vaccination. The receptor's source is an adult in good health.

This chain's CDR3 is CASTGIRRYNEQFF. The CDR3 DNA sequence: TGTGCCAGCACCGGAATACGGCGGTACAATGAGCAGTTCTTC. J is TRBJ2-1 and V is TRBV5-5, with D unresolved. The V gene lost 6 bases and the J gene lost 4 bases, with 14 bases spanning the gap. The CDR3 sequence is 14 residues long. The germline V gene encodes CDR1 SGHKS and CDR2 YYEKEE (reference sequence).